The clone carrying this TCR beta chain was seen ten or more times. Its specificity is unknown. The sample is drawn from a study of T cell responses to AZD1222 COVID-19 vaccine. Study results and caveats: Nearly half of the spike-specific TCRs reportedly recognize variant regions that carry no mutations.

Data came from immunoSEQ multiplex PCR; TCRdb stores just in-frame clones and leaves some out. The sample contains 100,000 to 150,000 clones, 70% to 90% of which appear only once. The sequence derives from an adult in good health. The material sequenced was peripheral blood, taken on day 0 of AZD1222 vaccination.

For the CDR3, the DNA is TGTGCCAGCAGGGACAGGCCACGGGGCTATGGCTACACCTTC. Translating it yields CASRDRPRGYGYTF. The chain is built from TRBV6-4 and TRBJ1-2; 7 bases match TRBD1. The CDR3 runs 14 residues. Trimming removed 6 bases from V and 4 bases from J; junction bases left unmatched: 8. Germline CDR1 is MRHNA and CDR2 is SNTAGT.